This T cell receptor (beta chain) was sequenced during a study of blood T cell repertoires in COVID-19. Background on the study: Italy, Spain and the United States were the sources of the convalescent and acute COVID-19 samples. PBMCs, B-cell-depleted T cells, or T cells were the source of the cDNA or gDNA that made up the material.

Per the study methods: Using reference gene primer amplification, nucleated cell counts were estimated. Only in-frame clones appear in the TCRdb table, and some are missing; sequencing was by immunoSEQ multiplex PCR. V, J and clone size are taken as reported in that table, and D and trimming were inferred from the DNA itself. The sample records about 170,000 clones, approximately 85% being singletons. CDR3 length: 15 residues. Trimming cost V 2 bases and J 1 base; bases outside gene matches: 0. Germline assignment: CDR1 MNHEY and CDR2 SVGEGT. The specimen sequenced was peripheral blood. The receptor was isolated from a man in his 60s who had recovered from COVID-19. The chain is built from TRBV6-2 or TRBV6-3 and TRBJ2-3; 10 nucleotides align to TRBD2. In DNA, the CDR3 is TGTGCCAGCAGTTACCTAGCGGGGGGCACAGATACGCAGTATTTT. This translates into CASSYLAGGTDTQYF.